This T cell receptor (beta chain) appears in the sequencing data of a study of blood T cell repertoires in COVID-19. Study-wide background: COVID-19 samples collected from the United States, Italy and Spain covered acute and convalescent phases.

The protocol was immunoSEQ multiplex PCR, while the TCRdb copy is restricted to in-frame clones and leaves out a portion. The sample has around 230,000 clones, roughly four fifths seen once. The CDR3 totals 16 residues. Germline CDR1 reads MNHEY; CDR2 reads SMNVEV (reference sequence). Trimming left V 3 bases short and J 8 bases short, with 22 bases between. This sequence originates from a woman aged 55-69 years with active or convalescent COVID-19. V usage is TRBV27 and J usage is TRBJ1-2; D is possibly TRBD1 (6 bases). The sequenced sample consisted of peripheral blood. CDR3: CASSFSGGAERRGYTF. The CDR3 DNA reads as TGTGCCAGCAGTTTTTCGGGGGGCGCGGAGAGGAGAGGCTACACCTTC.